The 3 T cell receptor beta chains below were found in one sample sequenced in a study of shared clonotypes between healthy human individuals. This table comes from immunoSEQ multiplex PCR, and its TCRdb copy is limited to in-frame clones, with some not included. The sample has around 700,000 clones; around 90% are singletons. Terminally differentiated effector memory CD45RA+ cells were left out of the naive CD8 fraction, which was CD45RO-negative and positively selected for CCR7. The sequenced sample was naive CD8+ T cells sorted from blood. The receptors were sampled from a man younger than 45 in good health.

This chain uses TRBV29-1 with TRBJ1-4; the D gene is possibly TRBD1 (5 bases). Germline assignment: CDR1 SQVTM and CDR2 ANQGSEA. Trimming stripped 4 bases from V and 0 bases from J, with 12 bases between. CDR3 length: 15 residues. Here the CDR3 DNA reads TGCAGCGTTGTAGGTAGGGGCTCAACTAATGAAAAACTGTTTTTT. Residues: CSVVGRGSTNEKLFF.

The rearrangement uses TRBV2 and TRBJ2-5, with TRBD2 identical over 8 bases. Germline-derived CDR1 and CDR2 are SNHLY and FYNNEI. After removal of 1 base from V and 2 bases from J, the junction contained 6 bases not matched to a gene. The CDR3 totals 16 residues. The chain's CDR3 is CASSEVQGLGQETQYF. The DNA of the CDR3 is TGTGCCAGCAGTGAAGTGCAGGGACTAGGGCAAGAGACCCAGTACTTC.

The rearrangement uses TRBV7-9 and TRBJ2-1; TRBD2 agrees at 10 bases. The ends lost 6 bases at V and 2 bases at J; junction bases unmatched: 7. CDR3 length: 16 residues. CDR1 is SEHNR and CDR2 is FQNEAQ in the germline V gene (reference sequence). This chain's CDR3 is CASRTGLADTYNEQFF. The CDR3 nucleotides read TGTGCCAGCAGAACCGGACTAGCGGACACCTACAATGAGCAGTTCTTC. The variable domain in full, with the rest retrieved from reference TRBV7-9 and TRBJ2-1, is DTGVSQNPRHKITKRGQNVTFRCDPISEHNRLYWYRQTLGQGPEFLTYFQNEAQLEKSRLLSDRFSAERPKGSFSTLEIQRTEQGDSAMYLCASRTGLADTYNEQFFGPGTRLTVL.